A single sample is the source of the 27 T cell receptor beta chains below, sequenced in a study of cytomegalovirus exposure and HLA in healthy donors. Repertoires were generated with immunoSEQ multiplex PCR, while TCRdb's copy carries only in-frame clones and drops some. The table lists 350,000 or so clones, just over 85% of them singletons. The specimen sequenced was PBMCs. Receptor source: a woman younger than 30 in good health and CMV-seronegative.

The rearrangement uses TRBV19 and TRBJ1-1; D perhaps matches TRBD1 (6 bases). With 3 bases removed from V and 4 bases from J, the gap between germline ends came to 15 bases. Germline-derived CDR1 and CDR2 are LNHDA and SQIVND (reference sequence). The CDR3 contains 15 residues. The CDR3 bases are TGTGCCAGTAGTATTGATGGGGGCGGGGGCACTGAAGCTTTCTTT. Its translation: CASSIDGGGGTEAFF.

This rearrangement joins TRBV11-1 to TRBJ2-1, with D unresolved. Trimming stripped 4 bases from V and 10 bases from J, with 11 bases between. Germline V gene sequence: CDR1 SGHAT, CDR2 FQDESV (reference sequence). CDR3 size: 12 residues. The CDR3, as DNA: TGTGCCAGCAGCTACCTTAGATCCGAGCAGTTCTTC. As protein: CASSYLRSEQFF. Filled out from reference TRBV11-1 and TRBJ2-1, the complete variable domain reads EAEVAQSPRYKITEKSQAVAFWCDPISGHATLYWYRQILGQGPELLVQFQDESVVDDSQLPKDRFSAERLKGVDSTLKIQPAELGDSAMYLCASSYLRSEQFFGPGTRLTVL.

The chain has TRBV27 and TRBJ1-3; maybe TRBD1 (6 bases). Between the trimmed V and J ends, which lost 6 bases and 4 bases, there was a span of 13 bases. The CDR3 runs to 14 residues. CDR1 MNHEY and CDR2 SMNVEV come from the germline V gene (reference sequence). The CDR3 loop is CASSPRGAGNTIYF. In DNA, the CDR3 is TGTGCCAGCAGCCCCAGGGGCGCGGGAAACACCATATATTTT.

This clone was picked up one time. The V gene is TRBV9, the J gene TRBJ2-1, with unresolved D. Germline V lookup: CDR1 SGDLS, CDR2 YYNGEE. The CDR3 covers 13 residues. V shed 4 bases and J shed 8 bases, with 13 bases lying between them. The DNA of the CDR3 is TGTGCCAGCAGCACCCGCGGCATCTATGAGCAGTTCTTC. It codes for CASSTRGIYEQFF.

The V and J genes are TRBV5-6 and TRBJ2-3, with TRBD1 as a possible D gene (6 bases). The length of the CDR3 is 14 residues. The V gene lost 3 bases and the J gene lost 3 bases, with 11 bases spanning the gap. CDR1 is SGHDT, CDR2 YYEEEE, per germline. CDR3 sequence (DNA): TGTGCCAGCAGCTCCATCCAGGGGACAGATACGCAGTATTTT. Its translation: CASSSIQGTDTQYF.

The chain is built from TRBV13 and TRBJ2-1, with 7 positions matching TRBD2. CDR1 PRHDT and CDR2 FYEKMQ come from the germline V gene (reference sequence). The trim removed 5 bases at V and 0 bases at J, leaving 4 bases unmatched. The CDR3 is 15 residues long. The CDR3 spells CASSRGGSSYNEQFF. CDR3 sequence (DNA): TGTGCCAGCAGCCGCGGGGGAAGCTCCTACAATGAGCAGTTCTTC.

This sequence joins TRBV15 and TRBJ1-2, with a tentative D call TRBD1 (6 bases). Trimming pared 3 bases from V and 2 bases from J, leaving 13 bases between. The CDR3 runs to 15 residues. Germline CDR1 and CDR2: LNHNV and YYDKDF (reference sequence). CDR3 sequence (DNA): TGTGCCACCAGCAGTGCGGGGGGCGCCAACTATGGCTACACCTTC. Protein product: CATSSAGGANYGYTF. Together with reference TRBV15 and TRBJ1-2, the CDR3 gives the full variable domain: DAMVIQNPRYQVTQFGKPVTLSCSQTLNHNVMYWYQQKSSQAPKLLFHYYDKDFNNEADTPDNFQSRRPNTSFCFLDIRSPGLGDTAMYLCATSSAGGANYGYTFGSGTRLTVV.

CDR3 DNA: TGTGCCAGCAGCCCGACAGGAACCTACGAGCAGTACTTC. It is translated as CASSPTGTYEQYF. This rearrangement joins TRBV5-4 to TRBJ2-7; TRBD1 is a possible D gene (6 bases). V was clipped by 4 bases and J by 2 bases, with 10 bases between them. CDR3 length equals 13 residues. Germline CDR1 reads SGHNT; CDR2 reads YYREEE (reference sequence).

CDR3: CASSFSSSGSMEQYF. The CDR3 DNA is TGTGCCAGCAGTTTTAGTAGTAGCGGGAGTATGGAGCAGTACTTC. The rearrangement uses TRBV27 and TRBJ2-7, with 9 bases matching TRBD2. The CDR3 is made up of 15 amino acids. Unmatched junction bases numbered 10, after V lost 3 bases and J lost 7 bases. Germline CDR1 MNHEY, CDR2 SMNVEV (reference sequence).

CDR3 region: CASSSGVTGEQFF. CDR3 nucleotide sequence: TGTGCCAGCAGCTCAGGGGTGACGGGTGAGCAGTTCTTC. The chain has TRBV7-3 and TRBJ2-1, with D perhaps matching TRBD1 (6 bases). The V and J ends lost 4 bases and 9 bases respectively, with 13 bases between them. Germline CDR1 is SGHTA and CDR2 is FQGTGA. The CDR3 extends over 13 amino acids.

The chain joins TRBV29-1 to TRBJ2-7, with a weak D call TRBD2 (5 bases). This CDR3 has 14 residues. The ends were cut back, 3 bases at V and 0 bases at J, with 12 bases in the middle. Germline V gene lookup returns CDR1 SQVTM and CDR2 ANQGSEA. The CDR3 nucleotides are TGCAGCGTTGAGGGAGACACATCCTCCTACGAGCAGTACTTC. Translating gives CSVEGDTSSYEQYF.

The V gene is TRBV7-3, the J gene TRBJ2-2, with 12 bases that match TRBD1. Germline V gene data show CDR1 as SGHTA and CDR2 as FQGTGA. The V gene end was trimmed by 5 bases and the J gene end by 5 bases; junction bases not matched to a gene: 9. The CDR3 is 17 amino acids. CDR3 DNA sequence: TGTGCCAGCAGCCCCCGGGACAGGGGGCTCTTTACCGGGGAGCTGTTTTTT. Protein product: CASSPRDRGLFTGELFF.

The chain couples TRBV28 to TRBJ2-2; 7 bases agree with TRBD2. Trimming removed 6 bases from V and 3 bases from J; junction bases left unmatched: 16. The CDR3 consists of 18 residues. Germline loops: CDR1 MDHEN, CDR2 SYDVKM. The CDR3, as DNA: TGTGCCAGCAGCACGGGGACTAAAGACTTGATGTACACCGGGGAGCTGTTTTTT. Its protein product is CASSTGTKDLMYTGELFF.

This clone was detected once. The chain links TRBV27 to TRBJ2-7; 9 bases agree with TRBD2. Germline V gene sequence: CDR1 MNHEY, CDR2 SMNVEV (reference sequence). CDR3 length equals 15 residues. The J segment lost 4 bases and the V segment lost 2 bases, leaving 6 bases of the junction unmatched. CDR3 loop: CASSLGAGGRYEQYF. The CDR3 DNA is TGTGCCAGCAGTTTAGGAGCGGGAGGACGTTACGAGCAGTACTTC.

The V call is TRBV11-3, the J call TRBJ2-1; 7 bases line up with TRBD2. Unmatched junction bases numbered 7, after V lost 4 bases and J lost 7 bases. Germline CDR1 is SGHNT and CDR2 is YENEEA. This CDR3 has 14 residues. CDR3 residues: CASSWGGGGNEQFF. Here the CDR3 DNA reads TGTGCCAGCAGCTGGGGAGGCGGGGGTAATGAGCAGTTCTTC.

This chain connects TRBV27 to TRBJ1-4; TRBD1 aligns across 11 bases. The CDR3 extends over 15 amino acids. The J segment lost 8 bases and the V segment lost 3 bases, leaving 5 bases of the junction unmatched. CDR1 and CDR2 (germline): MNHEY, SMNVEV (reference sequence). This CDR3 reads CASSLDRGRGEKLFF. Here the CDR3 DNA reads TGTGCCAGCAGTTTGGACAGGGGGCGCGGGGAAAAACTGTTTTTT.

The rearrangement links TRBV27 to TRBJ2-7; D is perhaps TRBD1 (6 bases). V lost 2 bases and J lost 6, with 14 bases in between. This CDR3 has 14 amino acids. Per germline, CDR1 MNHEY and CDR2 SMNVEV (reference sequence). The CDR3 protein is CASSLRGNLVEQYF. The CDR3 nucleotides are TGTGCCAGCAGTTTAAGGGGGAATCTTGTCGAGCAGTACTTC.

This clone was detected only once. The chain employs TRBV19 and TRBJ1-4; weak D call: TRBD1 (6 bases). Germline V gene lookup returns CDR1 LNHDA and CDR2 SQIVND (reference sequence). Trimming cost V 4 bases and J 0 bases, with 12 bases left between them. The CDR3 consists of 16 residues. The CDR3 here is CASSTTGPTTNEKLFF. The DNA of the CDR3 is TGTGCCAGTAGTACGACAGGACCAACAACTAATGAAAAACTGTTTTTT. Full variable domain (remainder filled in from reference TRBV19 and TRBJ1-4): DGGITQSPKYLFRKEGQNVTLSCEQNLNHDAMYWYRQDPGQGLRLIYYSQIVNDFQKGDIAEGYSVSREKKESFPLTVTSAQKNPTAFYLCASSTTGPTTNEKLFFGSGTQLSVL.

The chain joins TRBV4-3 to TRBJ1-1, with 8 bases identical to TRBD1. Germline V gene data show CDR1 as LGHNA and CDR2 as YSLEER. Trimming removed 0 bases from V and 4 bases from J; junction bases left unmatched: 10. This CDR3 comprises 17 residues. DNA of the CDR3: TGCGCCAGCAGCCAAGATAGAGGACAGGGTGGGGGCACTGAAGCTTTCTTT. The encoded protein is CASSQDRGQGGGTEAFF.

V usage is TRBV5-6 and J usage is TRBJ2-7, with 12 bases identical to TRBD1. The CDR3 consists of 15 residues. Germline V gives CDR1 SGHDT, CDR2 YYEEEE. V lost 4 bases, J lost 6 bases, and 8 bases stayed unmatched. In DNA, the CDR3 is TGTGCCAGCAGCCCCAGAGGGACAGGGGGCCTCGAGCAGTACTTC. Amino acid sequence: CASSPRGTGGLEQYF. The complete variable domain, with remaining parts taken from reference TRBV5-6 and TRBJ2-7, reads DAGVTQSPTHLIKTRGQQVTLRCSPKSGHDTVSWYQQALGQGPQFIFQYYEEEERQRGNFPDRFSGHQFPNYSSELNVNALLLGDSALYLCASSPRGTGGLEQYFGPGTRLTVT.

This clone was counted once. The J gene is TRBJ2-1, the V gene TRBV19, with 9 bases matching TRBD1. The CDR3 consists of 15 residues. The junction had 8 bases not matched to a gene; V was cut back by 4 bases and J by 7 bases. Germline V gene data show CDR1 as LNHDA and CDR2 as SQIVND (reference sequence). The CDR3 reads CASSTPGQGRNEQFF. The DNA for the CDR3 is TGTGCCAGTAGTACGCCGGGACAGGGACGAAATGAGCAGTTCTTC.

The gene calls are TRBV30 and TRBJ2-2; unclear D gene. The germline V gene encodes CDR1 GTSNPN and CDR2 SVGIG (reference sequence). The ends were cut back, 0 bases at V and 2 bases at J, with 10 bases in the middle. The CDR3 totals 15 residues. The CDR3 DNA is TGTGCCTGGAGTGTCGGAGCAGTAAACACCGGGGAGCTGTTTTTT. Its translation is CAWSVGAVNTGELFF. The variable domain in full, with the rest retrieved from reference TRBV30 and TRBJ2-2, is SQTIHQWPATLVQPVGSPLSLECTVEGTSNPNLYWYRQAAGRGLQLLFYSVGIGQISSEVPQNLSASRPQDRQFILSSKKLLLSDSGFYLCAWSVGAVNTGELFFGEGSRLTVL.

The chain recombines TRBV11-3 with TRBJ2-3; 8 bases line up with TRBD2. J was trimmed by 1 base and V by 5 bases; bases with no gene match: 2. The CDR3 is 14 residues long. Germline V gene data show CDR1 as SGHNT and CDR2 as YENEEA. The CDR3 sequence is CASSLGGGTDTQYF. In DNA form, the CDR3 reads TGTGCCAGCAGCCTCGGGGGGGGCACAGATACGCAGTATTTT.

This chain joins TRBV5-1 and TRBJ2-3; maybe TRBD1 (6 bases). V was clipped by 4 bases and J by 0 bases, with 12 bases between them. Germline-derived CDR1 and CDR2 are SGHRS and YFSETQ. The CDR3 runs 15 residues. DNA for the CDR3: TGCGCCAGCAGCAGGGGGTACTCTAGCACAGATACGCAGTATTTT. Its translation: CASSRGYSSTDTQYF. The full variable domain, with the rest looked up from reference TRBV5-1 and TRBJ2-3, is KAGVTQTPRYLIKTRGQQVTLSCSPISGHRSVSWYQQTPGQGLQFLFEYFSETQRNKGNFPGRFSGRQFSNSRSEMNVSTLELGDSALYLCASSRGYSSTDTQYFGPGTRLTVL.

V is TRBV6-1 and J is TRBJ2-1; 9 bases match TRBD2. V shed 4 bases and J 10 bases; nucleotides not matched to a gene: 5. CDR1 is MNHNS and CDR2 is SASEGT in the germline V gene. CDR3 size: 13 residues. CDR3 region: CASSGREGLEQFF. The CDR3 DNA reads as TGTGCCAGCAGTGGGCGGGAGGGCCTGGAGCAGTTCTTC.

The chain joins TRBV28 to TRBJ2-7, with 9 bases that match TRBD2. This CDR3 is 14 amino acids long. V was pared by 10 bases and J by 1 base, with 8 bases of the junction left unmatched. Germline CDR1 is MDHEN and CDR2 is SYDVKM. DNA for the CDR3: TGTGCCATTTCCACGGGACTAGCTTCCTACGAGCAGTACTTC. It is translated as CAISTGLASYEQYF.

The chain is built from TRBV27 and TRBJ2-3; 7 bases map to TRBD1. The CDR3 totals 16 residues. Germline V CDR1 and CDR2: MNHEY, SMNVEV (reference sequence). V shed 2 bases and J 0 bases; nucleotides not matched to a gene: 5. The CDR3 region is CASSLTDRTSTDTQYF. CDR3 coding DNA: TGTGCCAGCAGTTTAACGGACAGGACTAGCACAGATACGCAGTATTTT.